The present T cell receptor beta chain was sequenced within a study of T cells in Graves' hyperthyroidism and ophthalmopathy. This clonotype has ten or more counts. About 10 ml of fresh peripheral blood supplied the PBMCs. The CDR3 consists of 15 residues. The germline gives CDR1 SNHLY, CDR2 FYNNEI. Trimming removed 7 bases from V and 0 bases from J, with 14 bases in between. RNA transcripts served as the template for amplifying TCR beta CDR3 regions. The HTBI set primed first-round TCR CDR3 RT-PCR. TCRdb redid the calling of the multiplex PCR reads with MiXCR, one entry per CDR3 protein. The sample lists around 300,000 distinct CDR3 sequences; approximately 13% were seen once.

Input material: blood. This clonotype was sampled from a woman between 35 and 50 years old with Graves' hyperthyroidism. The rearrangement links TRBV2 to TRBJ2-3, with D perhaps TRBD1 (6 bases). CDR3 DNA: TGTGCCAGCAATTTGGACAGTCCTAGCACAGATACGCAGTATTTT. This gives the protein CASNLDSPSTDTQYF.